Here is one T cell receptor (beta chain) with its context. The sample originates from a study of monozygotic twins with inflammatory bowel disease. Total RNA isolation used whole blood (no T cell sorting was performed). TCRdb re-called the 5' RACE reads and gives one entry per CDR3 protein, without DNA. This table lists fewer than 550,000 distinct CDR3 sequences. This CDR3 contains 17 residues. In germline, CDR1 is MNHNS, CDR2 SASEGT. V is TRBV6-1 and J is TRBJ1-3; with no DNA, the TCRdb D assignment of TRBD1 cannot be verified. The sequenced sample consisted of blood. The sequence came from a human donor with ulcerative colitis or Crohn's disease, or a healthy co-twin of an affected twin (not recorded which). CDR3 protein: CASSRTGQWSSGNTIYF.